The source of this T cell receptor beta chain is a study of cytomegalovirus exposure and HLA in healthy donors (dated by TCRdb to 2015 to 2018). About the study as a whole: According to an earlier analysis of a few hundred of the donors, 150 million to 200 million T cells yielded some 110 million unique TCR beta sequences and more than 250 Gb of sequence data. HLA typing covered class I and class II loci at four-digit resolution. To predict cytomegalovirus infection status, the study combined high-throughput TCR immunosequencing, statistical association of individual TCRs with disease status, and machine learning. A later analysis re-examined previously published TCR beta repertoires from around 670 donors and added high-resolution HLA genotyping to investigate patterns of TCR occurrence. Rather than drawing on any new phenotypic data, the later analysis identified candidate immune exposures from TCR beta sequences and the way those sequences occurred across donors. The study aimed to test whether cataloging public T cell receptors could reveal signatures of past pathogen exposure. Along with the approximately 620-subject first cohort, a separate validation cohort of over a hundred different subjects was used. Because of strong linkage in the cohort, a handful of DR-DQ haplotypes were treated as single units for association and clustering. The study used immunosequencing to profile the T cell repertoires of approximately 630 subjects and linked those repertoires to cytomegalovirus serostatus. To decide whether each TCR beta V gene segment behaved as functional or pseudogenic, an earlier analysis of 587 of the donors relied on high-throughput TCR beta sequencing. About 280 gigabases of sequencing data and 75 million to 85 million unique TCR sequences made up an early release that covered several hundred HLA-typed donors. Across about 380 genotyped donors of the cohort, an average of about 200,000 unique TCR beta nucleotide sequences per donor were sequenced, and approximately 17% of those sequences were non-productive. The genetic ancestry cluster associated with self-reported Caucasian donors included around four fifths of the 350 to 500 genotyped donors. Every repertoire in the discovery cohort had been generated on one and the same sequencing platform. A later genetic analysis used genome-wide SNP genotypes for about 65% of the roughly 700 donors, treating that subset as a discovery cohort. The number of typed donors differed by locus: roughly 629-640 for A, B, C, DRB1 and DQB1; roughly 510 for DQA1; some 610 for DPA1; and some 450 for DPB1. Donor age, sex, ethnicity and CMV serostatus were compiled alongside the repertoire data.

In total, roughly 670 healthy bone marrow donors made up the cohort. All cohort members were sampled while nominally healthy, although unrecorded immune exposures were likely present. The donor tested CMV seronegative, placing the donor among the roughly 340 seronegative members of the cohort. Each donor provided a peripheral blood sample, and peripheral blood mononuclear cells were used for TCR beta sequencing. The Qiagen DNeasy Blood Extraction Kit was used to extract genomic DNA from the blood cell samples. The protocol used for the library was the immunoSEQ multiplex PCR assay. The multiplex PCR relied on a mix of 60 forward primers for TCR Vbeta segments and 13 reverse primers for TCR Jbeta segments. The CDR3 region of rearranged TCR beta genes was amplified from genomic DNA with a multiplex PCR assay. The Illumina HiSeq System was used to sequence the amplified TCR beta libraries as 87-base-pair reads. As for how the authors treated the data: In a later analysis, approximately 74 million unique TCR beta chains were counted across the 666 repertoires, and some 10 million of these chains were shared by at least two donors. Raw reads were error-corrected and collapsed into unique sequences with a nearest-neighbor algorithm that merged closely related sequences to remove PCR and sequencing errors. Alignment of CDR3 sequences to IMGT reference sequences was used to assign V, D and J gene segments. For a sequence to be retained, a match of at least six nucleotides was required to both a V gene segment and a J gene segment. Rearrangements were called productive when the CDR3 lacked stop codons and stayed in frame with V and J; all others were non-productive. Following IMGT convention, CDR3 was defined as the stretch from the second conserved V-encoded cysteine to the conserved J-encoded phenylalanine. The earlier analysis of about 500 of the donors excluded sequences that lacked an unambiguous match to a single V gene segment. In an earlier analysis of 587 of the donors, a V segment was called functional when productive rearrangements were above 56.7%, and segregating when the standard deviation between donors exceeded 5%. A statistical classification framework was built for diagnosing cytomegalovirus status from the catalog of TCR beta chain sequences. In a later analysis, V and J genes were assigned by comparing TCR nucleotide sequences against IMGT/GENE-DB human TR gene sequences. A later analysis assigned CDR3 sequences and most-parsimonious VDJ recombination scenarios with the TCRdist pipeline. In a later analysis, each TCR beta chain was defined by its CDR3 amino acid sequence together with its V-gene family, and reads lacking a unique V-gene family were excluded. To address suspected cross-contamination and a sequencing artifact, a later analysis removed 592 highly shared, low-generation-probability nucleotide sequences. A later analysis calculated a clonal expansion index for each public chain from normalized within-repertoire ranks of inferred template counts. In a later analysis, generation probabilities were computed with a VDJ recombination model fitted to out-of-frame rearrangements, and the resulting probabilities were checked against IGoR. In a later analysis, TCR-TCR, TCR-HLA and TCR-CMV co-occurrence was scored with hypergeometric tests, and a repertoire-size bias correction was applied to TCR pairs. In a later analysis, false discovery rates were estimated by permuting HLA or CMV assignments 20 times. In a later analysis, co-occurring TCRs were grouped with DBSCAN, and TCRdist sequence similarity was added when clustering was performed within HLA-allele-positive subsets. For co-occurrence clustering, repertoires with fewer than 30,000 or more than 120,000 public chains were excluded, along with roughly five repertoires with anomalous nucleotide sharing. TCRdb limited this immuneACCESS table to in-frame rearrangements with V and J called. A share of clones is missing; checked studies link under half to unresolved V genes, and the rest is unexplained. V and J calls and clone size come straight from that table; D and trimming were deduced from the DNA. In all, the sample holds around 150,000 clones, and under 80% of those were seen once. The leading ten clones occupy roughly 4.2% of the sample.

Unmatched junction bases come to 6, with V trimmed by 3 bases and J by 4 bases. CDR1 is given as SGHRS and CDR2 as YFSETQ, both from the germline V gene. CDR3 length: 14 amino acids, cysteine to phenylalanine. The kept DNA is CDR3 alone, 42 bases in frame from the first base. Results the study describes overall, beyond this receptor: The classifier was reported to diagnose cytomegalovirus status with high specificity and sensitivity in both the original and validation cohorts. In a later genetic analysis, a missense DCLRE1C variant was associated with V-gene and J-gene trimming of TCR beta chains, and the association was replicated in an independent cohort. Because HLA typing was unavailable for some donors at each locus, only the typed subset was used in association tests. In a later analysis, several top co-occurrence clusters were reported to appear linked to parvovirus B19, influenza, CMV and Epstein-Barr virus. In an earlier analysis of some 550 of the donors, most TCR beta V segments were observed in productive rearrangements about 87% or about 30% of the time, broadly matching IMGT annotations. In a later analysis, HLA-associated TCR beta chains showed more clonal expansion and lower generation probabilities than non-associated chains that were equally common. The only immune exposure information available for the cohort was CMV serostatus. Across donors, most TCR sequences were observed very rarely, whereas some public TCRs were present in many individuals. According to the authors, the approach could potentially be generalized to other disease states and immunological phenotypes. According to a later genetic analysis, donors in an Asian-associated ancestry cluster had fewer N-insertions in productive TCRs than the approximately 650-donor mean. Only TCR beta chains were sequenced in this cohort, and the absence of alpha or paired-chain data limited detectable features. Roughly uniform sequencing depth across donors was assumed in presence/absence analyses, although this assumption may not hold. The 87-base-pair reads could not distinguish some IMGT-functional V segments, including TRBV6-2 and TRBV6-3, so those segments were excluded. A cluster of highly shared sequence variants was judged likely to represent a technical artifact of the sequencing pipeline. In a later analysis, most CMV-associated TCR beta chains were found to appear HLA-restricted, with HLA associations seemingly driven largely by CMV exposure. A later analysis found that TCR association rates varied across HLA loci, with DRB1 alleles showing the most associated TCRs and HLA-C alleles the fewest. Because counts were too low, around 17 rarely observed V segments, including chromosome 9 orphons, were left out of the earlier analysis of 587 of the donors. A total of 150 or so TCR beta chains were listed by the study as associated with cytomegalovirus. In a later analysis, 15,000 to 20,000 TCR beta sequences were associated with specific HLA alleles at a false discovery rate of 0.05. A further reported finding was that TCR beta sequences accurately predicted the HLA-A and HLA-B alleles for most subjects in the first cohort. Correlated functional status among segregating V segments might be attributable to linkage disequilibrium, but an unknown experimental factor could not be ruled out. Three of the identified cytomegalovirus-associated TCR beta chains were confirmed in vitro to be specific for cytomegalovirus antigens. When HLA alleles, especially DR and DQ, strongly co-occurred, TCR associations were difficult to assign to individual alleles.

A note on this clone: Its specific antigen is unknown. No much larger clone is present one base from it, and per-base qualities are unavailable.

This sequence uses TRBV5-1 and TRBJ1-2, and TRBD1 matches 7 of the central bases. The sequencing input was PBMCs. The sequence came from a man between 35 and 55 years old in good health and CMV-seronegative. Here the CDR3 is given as CASSWDRVLYGYTF. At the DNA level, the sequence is TGCGCCAGCAGCTGGGACAGAGTTCTCTATGGCTACACCTTC.